These T cell receptor beta chains were read from a single sample in a study of blood T cell repertoires in COVID-19. Here immunoSEQ multiplex PCR was the method, and the copy in TCRdb shows in-frame clones only, minus some. The sample has tens of thousands of clones, around 87% seen once; the top ten hold about a sixth. Source material: peripheral blood. These receptors were obtained from a human donor in a cohort sampled during active COVID-19. CDR3s include the opening cysteine and the closing phenylalanine or tryptophan. D genes are given only for firm matches. Clone size is given for some rows only: seen once, a few or many times, or a class if the clone is expanded.

NA	NA	TRBV12-5	TRBJ1-3	TGTGCTAGTGGTTTGGTATCGGTAACAGGGCGCCCTGGAAACACCATATATTTT	CASGLVSVTGRPGNTIYF
NA	NA	TRBV10-3	TRBJ2-7	TGTGCCTCTAGAACAGGTGACGGCGAGCAGTACTTC	CASRTGDGEQYF
TRBD1	once	TRBV27	TRBJ2-2	TGTGCCAGCAGTTTGCGGGACAGGGTGGGCGGGGAGCTGTTTTTT	CASSLRDRVGGELFF
TRBD2	NA	TRBV10-2	TRBJ2-1	TGCGCCAGCAGAACTAGCGGGGGCACTGAGCAGTTCTTC	CASRTSGGTEQFF
TRBD2	NA	TRBV11-2	TRBJ2-1	TGTGCCAGCAGCCCCATCAGCGGGGGGTGGAATGAGCAGTTCTTC	CASSPISGGWNEQFF
NA	NA	TRBV7-6	TRBJ2-4	TGTGCCAGCAGCCATCCCAGGGCTGGCGGGGACATTCAGTACTTC	CASSHPRAGGDIQYF
NA	NA	TRBV11-1	TRBJ1-4	TGTGCCAGCAGCTTAGCGATAAACAACGAAAAACTGTTTTTT	CASSLAINNEKLFF
NA	once	TRBV27	TRBJ1-2	TGTGCCAGCAGTTTATCGGGCCGCTATGGCTACACCTTC	CASSLSGRYGYTF
NA	NA	TRBV30	TRBJ2-7	TGTGCCTGGAGTAAAAGAGGCTACGAGCAGTACTTC	CAWSKRGYEQYF
TRBD1	NA	TRBV18	TRBJ1-5	TGTGCCAGCTCACCAACAGGGGGCAATCAGCCCCAGCATTTT	CASSPTGGNQPQHF
NA	few	TRBV7-2	TRBJ1-5	TGTGCCAGCAGCACTGGACTCCAGCCCCAGCATTTT	CASSTGLQPQHF
TRBD1	NA	TRBV20-1	TRBJ1-4	TGCAGTGCTAGTCCGCGGGGACAGGGGCAAAAACTGTTTTTT	CSASPRGQGQKLFF
NA	NA	TRBV5-1	TRBJ2-2	TGCGCCAGCAGCTTGGAAGGCGCGCGGGGATCGAACACCGGGGAGCTGTTTTTT	CASSLEGARGSNTGELFF
TRBD1	once	TRBV29-1	TRBJ2-7	TGCAGCGGGGCCGGACAGGGGGCAACCTACGAGCAGTACTTC	CSGAGQGATYEQYF
NA	NA	TRBV4-1	TRBJ1-5	TGCGCCAGCAGTATCAGGGGCAATCAGCCCCAGCATTTT	CASSIRGNQPQHF
NA	once	TRBV7-2	TRBJ1-2	TGTGCCGCAAACCCGGGAACATATCGTGGCTACACCTTC	CAANPGTYRGYTF
TRBD1	NA	TRBV19	TRBJ1-1	TGTGCCAGTAGACCAAAGGGACAGATGAACACTGAAGCTTTCTTT	CASRPKGQMNTEAFF
TRBD1	NA	TRBV2	TRBJ1-1	TGTGCCAGCAGTGAACCAGGGGGAAGTGAAGCTTTCTTT	CASSEPGGSEAFF
NA	NA	TRBV5-5	TRBJ2-3	TGTGCCAGCAGCTTTTATGACAGTCTCACAGATACGCAGTATTTT	CASSFYDSLTDTQYF
NA	NA	TRBV15	TRBJ1-6	TGTGCCACCAGCAGCTTTAGCGGGGGTGGGAATTCACCCCTCCACTTT	CATSSFSGGGNSPLHF
NA	NA	TRBV18	TRBJ1-5	TGTGCCAGCTCACCAGCCCTGGCGAGGTCTAGCAATCAGCCCCAGCATTTT	CASSPALARSSNQPQHF
NA	few	TRBV18	TRBJ1-1	TGTGCCAGCTCACCGGGCGGGGGAGGTGAAGCTTTCTTT	CASSPGGGGEAFF